This is a list of T cell receptor beta chains from one sample in a study of blood T cells in healthy people across ages. Each CDR3 protein is one row after TCRdb ran MiXCR on the 5' RACE reads. The sample carries about a million distinct CDR3 sequences, about two fifths recorded once. Sequenced: blood. Receptors were obtained from a man aged 18 to 29 in good health. Both conserved end residues are part of each CDR3. The D gene is left open where the match is weak.

J gene: TRBJ2-7
V gene: TRBV12-3/TRBV12-4
D gene: NA
CDR3 protein: CASSLERHSYEQYF

J gene: TRBJ1-2
V gene: TRBV7-9
D gene: TRBD1
CDR3 protein: CASSLSGTGEVNYGYTF

J gene: TRBJ2-3
V gene: TRBV14
D gene: NA
CDR3 protein: CASSQLRAKGDTQYF

J gene: TRBJ1-1
V gene: TRBV20-1
D gene: NA
CDR3 protein: CSARAPWRAFF

J gene: TRBJ1-3
V gene: TRBV6-5
D gene: NA
CDR3 protein: CASSYSPGLGDTIYF

J gene: TRBJ1-3
V gene: TRBV6-5
D gene: NA
CDR3 protein: CASIQGNTIYF

J gene: TRBJ2-3
V gene: TRBV12-3/TRBV12-4
D gene: TRBD2
CDR3 protein: CASSLDIAGVGDTQYF

J gene: TRBJ1-4
V gene: TRBV7-9
D gene: NA
CDR3 protein: CASSLRRENEKLFF

J gene: TRBJ1-2
V gene: TRBV20-1
D gene: TRBD1
CDR3 protein: CSASQGRNGYTF

J gene: TRBJ1-5
V gene: TRBV20-1
D gene: NA
CDR3 protein: CSARAGDDSNQPQHF

J gene: TRBJ2-7
V gene: TRBV7-8
D gene: TRBD1
CDR3 protein: CASSLGAPGQGSYEQYF

J gene: TRBJ1-5
V gene: TRBV25-1
D gene: TRBD1
CDR3 protein: CASSGTGGSAQPQHF

J gene: TRBJ1-1
V gene: TRBV20-1
D gene: TRBD1
CDR3 protein: CSAKDREAFF

J gene: TRBJ1-4
V gene: TRBV29-1
D gene: TRBD1
CDR3 protein: CSDATGVEKLFF

J gene: TRBJ1-6
V gene: TRBV14
D gene: NA
CDR3 protein: CASSQAQGPLSNSPLHF

J gene: TRBJ2-7
V gene: TRBV19
D gene: TRBD1
CDR3 protein: CASSLTGFPYEQYF

J gene: TRBJ2-5
V gene: TRBV11-2
D gene: NA
CDR3 protein: CASSVGIAETQYF

J gene: TRBJ2-3
V gene: TRBV6-5
D gene: NA
CDR3 protein: CASSSPWQGLMVDTQYF

J gene: TRBJ1-4
V gene: TRBV28
D gene: NA
CDR3 protein: CASTSHEKLFF

J gene: TRBJ2-3
V gene: TRBV20-1
D gene: NA
CDR3 protein: CSAALSTDTQYF

J gene: TRBJ2-1
V gene: TRBV28
D gene: NA
CDR3 protein: CASSPSLGGGRGREQFF

J gene: TRBJ1-1
V gene: TRBV7-9
D gene: TRBD1
CDR3 protein: CASSLGRDRYLNTEAFF

J gene: TRBJ1-2
V gene: TRBV6-1
D gene: NA
CDR3 protein: CASSEAPLHGYTF

J gene: TRBJ1-6
V gene: TRBV13
D gene: NA
CDR3 protein: CASSLGGRGLYNSPLHF

J gene: TRBJ2-7
V gene: TRBV20-1
D gene: NA
CDR3 protein: CSAGNYEQYF

J gene: TRBJ2-7
V gene: TRBV6-5
D gene: NA
CDR3 protein: CASSVRRGPYEQYF

J gene: TRBJ2-7
V gene: TRBV6-6
D gene: NA
CDR3 protein: CASSYSFGGYSYEQYF

J gene: TRBJ1-1
V gene: TRBV4-3
D gene: TRBD1
CDR3 protein: CASSQGQGQVKAFF

J gene: TRBJ2-3
V gene: TRBV7-2
D gene: NA
CDR3 protein: CASSLVGLRDTQYF

J gene: TRBJ2-2
V gene: TRBV2
D gene: NA
CDR3 protein: CASSESVFAGELFF

J gene: TRBJ2-3
V gene: TRBV7-2
D gene: NA
CDR3 protein: CASSFSASGGTQYF

J gene: TRBJ2-7
V gene: TRBV4-3
D gene: NA
CDR3 protein: CASGASRDSYEQYF

J gene: TRBJ1-2
V gene: TRBV5-6
D gene: TRBD1
CDR3 protein: CASSWRTGTGNYGYTF

J gene: TRBJ1-2
V gene: TRBV6-5
D gene: NA
CDR3 protein: CASSSPGRVRDGYTF

J gene: TRBJ1-5
V gene: TRBV6-1
D gene: TRBD1
CDR3 protein: CASSGYPGQINQPQHF

J gene: TRBJ2-7
V gene: TRBV25-1
D gene: NA
CDR3 protein: CASKQGVEQYF

J gene: TRBJ2-3
V gene: TRBV6-5
D gene: NA
CDR3 protein: CASSYSEGGADTQYF

J gene: TRBJ1-2
V gene: TRBV4-3
D gene: NA
CDR3 protein: CASSQEVDQGVYGYTF

J gene: TRBJ1-1
V gene: TRBV4-1
D gene: NA
CDR3 protein: CASSQEQGWTEAFF

J gene: TRBJ2-7
V gene: TRBV29-1
D gene: NA
CDR3 protein: CSVEVALGYEQYF

J gene: TRBJ2-1
V gene: TRBV20-1
D gene: TRBD2
CDR3 protein: CSARVRGVYNEQFF

J gene: TRBJ2-5
V gene: TRBV2
D gene: NA
CDR3 protein: CASRRDLAETQYF

J gene: TRBJ1-2
V gene: TRBV7-2
D gene: NA
CDR3 protein: CASSLFDSDTNYGYTF

J gene: TRBJ2-7
V gene: TRBV25-1
D gene: NA
CDR3 protein: CASSSPREQYF

J gene: TRBJ1-5
V gene: TRBV9
D gene: NA
CDR3 protein: CASSVGGQSNQPQHF

J gene: TRBJ1-2
V gene: TRBV5-6
D gene: NA
CDR3 protein: CASSPSLQSDGYTF

J gene: TRBJ2-5
V gene: TRBV2
D gene: TRBD2
CDR3 protein: CASLFLAGRQETQYF

J gene: TRBJ2-5
V gene: TRBV20-1
D gene: NA
CDR3 protein: CSTPQASQETQYF

J gene: TRBJ2-1
V gene: TRBV7-6
D gene: TRBD2
CDR3 protein: CASSLEASGGNEQFF

J gene: TRBJ2-1
V gene: TRBV7-9
D gene: TRBD1
CDR3 protein: CASSYTGGDPNEQFF

J gene: TRBJ1-6
V gene: TRBV4-2
D gene: TRBD1
CDR3 protein: CASSDRGGQGNSPLHF

J gene: TRBJ1-6
V gene: TRBV4-1
D gene: NA
CDR3 protein: CASSQEGQLYNSPLHF

J gene: TRBJ2-5
V gene: TRBV20-1
D gene: TRBD2
CDR3 protein: CSARMVGTSVAETQYF

J gene: TRBJ1-6
V gene: TRBV7-2
D gene: TRBD1
CDR3 protein: CASSLGGQGTGSPLHF

J gene: TRBJ1-1
V gene: TRBV4-3
D gene: NA
CDR3 protein: CASSRRDRTTEAFF